These T cell receptor beta chains were read from a single sample in a study of response to subunit inactivated influenza vaccine. Via MiXCR, TCRdb re-called the RT-PCR reads, giving one row per CDR3 protein. Of some 520,000 distinct CDR3 sequences listed, approximately 16% are singletons. Sequencing used CD4+ T cells sorted from PBMCs, obtained less than 25 months after vaccination. The receptors were sampled from a man aged 50 to 69 who received an inactivated influenza vaccine. Both conserved end residues are part of each CDR3. The D gene is left open where the match is weak. For some rows the clone size is stated as once, few or many, or as a class when expanded; others skip it.

.	TRBJ1-1	.	TRBV4-3	CASSLGAGEDTEAFF	TGCGCCAGCAGCCTCGGGGCTGGAGAGGATACTGAAGCTTTCTTT
many	TRBJ2-2	TRBD2	TRBV6-2/TRBV6-3	CASSYPSLAGSIGELFF	TGTGCCAGCAGTTACCCATCGCTAGCGGGGAGTATCGGGGAGCTGTTTTTT
few	TRBJ1-2	.	TRBV7-2	CASSVGPGMGYTF	TGTGCCAGCAGCGTAGGACCGGGAATGGGCTACACCTTC
.	TRBJ2-7	.	TRBV20-1	CSAREASFPYEQYF	TGCAGTGCTAGAGAGGCTAGCTTCCCCTACGAGCAGTACTTC
few	TRBJ2-2	TRBD1	TRBV4-3	CASSQADRVTGELFF	TGCGCCAGCAGCCAAGCAGACAGGGTCACCGGGGAGCTGTTTTTT
.	TRBJ1-4	.	TRBV3-1	CASSQGIGGFYEKLFF	TGTGCCAGCAGCCAAGGAATAGGGGGGTTTTATGAAAAACTGTTTTTT
few	TRBJ1-5	TRBD1	TRBV6-1	CASSEGAGGQPQHF	TGTGCCAGCAGTGAAGGGGCAGGGGGCCAGCCCCAGCATTTT
few	TRBJ1-5	.	TRBV6-2/TRBV6-3	CASSYSGLRQPQHF	TGTGCCAGCAGTTACTCGGGGCTTCGGCAGCCCCAGCATTTT
.	TRBJ2-7	TRBD1	TRBV10-3	CAARDRAYEQYF	TGTGCCGCGCGGGACAGGGCCTACGAGCAGTACTTC
few	TRBJ1-5	.	TRBV12-3/TRBV12-4	CASTKAQGGNQPQHF	TGTGCCAGCACGAAGGCCCAGGGTGGCAATCAGCCCCAGCATTTT
many	TRBJ2-1	TRBD2	TRBV4-3	CASSQEGGREGEQFF	TGCGCCAGCAGCCAAGAGGGCGGGAGGGAAGGGGAGCAGTTCTTC
many	TRBJ1-1	.	TRBV6-4	CASSDSGTLNTEAFF	TGTGCCAGCAGTGACTCAGGGACGCTGAACACTGAAGCTTTCTTT
.	TRBJ2-5	.	TRBV12-3/TRBV12-4	CASTRRAGGGETQYF	TGTGCCAGCACCCGACGGGCAGGAGGGGGCGAGACCCAGTACTTC
.	TRBJ2-1	TRBD2	TRBV6-1	CASSTQPLAGGGNEQFF	TGTGCCAGCAGTACCCAACCTCTAGCGGGAGGGGGTAATGAGCAGTTCTTC
.	TRBJ1-1	.	TRBV28	CASRQTGFTEAFF	TGTGCCAGCAGACAAACAGGATTCACTGAAGCTTTCTTT
.	TRBJ2-7	.	TRBV24-1	CATSAASSYEQYF	TGTGCCACCAGTGCGGCGAGCTCCTACGAGCAGTACTTC
few	TRBJ1-5	TRBD1	TRBV10-3	CAISDLDRFNQPQHF	TGTGCCATCAGTGACTTGGACAGGTTCAATCAGCCCCAGCATTTT
many	TRBJ2-7	.	TRBV2	CASSRDALSSYEQYF	TGTGCCAGCAGCCGGGACGCCCTTAGCTCCTACGAGCAGTACTTC
.	TRBJ1-1	.	TRBV7-9	CASSLRQVETGSYEAFF	TGTGCCAGCAGCCTACGCCAGGTTGAAACAGGGTCTTATGAAGCTTTCTTT
few	TRBJ2-1	.	TRBV7-2	CASSLEWNEQFF	TGTGCCAGCAGCTTAGAGTGGAATGAGCAGTTCTTC
.	TRBJ2-1	.	TRBV11-1	CASSLVRGLSYNEQFF	TGTGCCAGCAGCTTAGTAAGGGGTCTCTCCTACAATGAGCAGTTCTTC
few	TRBJ1-1	TRBD1	TRBV12-3/TRBV12-4	CASGYHDRGTEAFF	TGTGCCAGCGGATACCATGACAGGGGGACTGAAGCTTTCTTT
few	TRBJ2-3	.	TRBV20-1	CSARDLKFTDTQYF	TGCAGTGCTAGGGACCTCAAATTCACAGATACGCAGTATTTT
many	TRBJ2-2	TRBD1	TRBV5-1	CASRPRQGNTGELFF	TGCGCCAGCAGACCTCGACAGGGGAACACCGGGGAGCTGTTTTTT
.	TRBJ1-5	.	TRBV24-1	CATSDSRVQGGSQPQHF	TGTGCCACCAGTGATTCCCGCGTCCAGGGAGGTAGTCAGCCCCAGCATTTT
.	TRBJ2-7	.	TRBV15	CATSSLPGYEQYF	TGTGCCACCAGCAGCCTACCGGGGTACGAGCAGTACTTC
few	TRBJ2-2	TRBD2	TRBV6-2/TRBV6-3	CASSYSLAGSNTGELFF	TGTGCCAGCAGTTACTCCCTAGCGGGATCGAACACCGGGGAGCTGTTTTTT
many	TRBJ2-3	TRBD1	TRBV7-2	CASSPTPGQGDGSYRTDTQYF	TGTGCCAGCAGCCCGACCCCGGGACAGGGGGATGGTTCGTATAGAACAGATACGCAGTATTTT
few	TRBJ2-1	.	TRBV5-1	CASSLAMVNEQFF	TGCGCCAGCAGCTTGGCCATGGTCAATGAGCAGTTCTTC
.	TRBJ2-2	TRBD2	TRBV4-1	CASSQVLRSGTGELFF	TGCGCCAGCAGCCAAGTCTTGCGTAGCGGGACCGGGGAGCTGTTTTTT
few	TRBJ2-7	TRBD2	TRBV7-2	CASSPTSGRWDEQYF	TGTGCCAGCAGCCCTACTAGCGGGAGATGGGACGAGCAGTACTTC
.	TRBJ1-4	.	TRBV12-3/TRBV12-4	CASSLSPNEKLFF	TGTGCCAGCAGTTTAAGTCCCAATGAAAAACTGTTTTTT
.	TRBJ2-5	.	TRBV7-2	CASSGYGETQYF	TGTGCCAGCAGCGGGTACGGGGAGACCCAGTACTTC
few	TRBJ2-7	.	TRBV4-3	CASSQERDKTYEQYF	TGCGCCAGCAGCCAAGAAAGGGACAAGACCTACGAGCAGTACTTC
.	TRBJ2-1	TRBD2	TRBV14	CASSPRTSGRTIEQFF	TGTGCCAGCAGCCCTCGGACTAGCGGGAGGACGATTGAGCAGTTCTTC
few	TRBJ1-2	.	TRBV18	CASSPTEGNYGYTF	TGTGCCAGCTCACCGACGGAGGGTAACTATGGCTACACCTTC
.	TRBJ2-5	.	TRBV14	CASSRTDFYSQETQYF	TGTGCCAGCAGCCGGACGGATTTTTACAGTCAAGAGACCCAGTACTTC
.	TRBJ1-2	TRBD1	TRBV5-4	CASGFGGQGYGYTF	TGTGCCAGCGGCTTTGGGGGACAGGGCTATGGCTACACTTTC
many	TRBJ2-2	TRBD1	TRBV7-2	CASSLQGYTGELFF	TGCGCCAGCAGCTTACAGGGGTACACCGGGGAGCTGTTTTTT
many	TRBJ1-2	.	TRBV6-2/TRBV6-3	CASSTTQGSYGYTF	TGTGCCAGCAGTACTACTCAGGGGAGCTATGGCTACACCTTC
.	TRBJ2-1	.	TRBV29-1	CSVGEGGIVNEQFF	TGCAGCGTTGGGGAGGGGGGAATAGTAAATGAGCAGTTCTTC
few	TRBJ2-3	.	TRBV6-1	CASSDSGVVGTQYF	TGTGCCAGCAGTGATTCAGGGGTGGTGGGTACGCAGTATTTT
few	TRBJ2-3	.	TRBV12-3/TRBV12-4	CASRSGLGDTQYF	TGTGCCAGCAGGTCCGGGTTGGGAGATACGCAGTATTTT
few	TRBJ2-7	TRBD2	TRBV28	CASISGGAYEQYF	TGTGCCAGCATCTCTGGGGGGGCCTACGAGCAGTACTTC
few	TRBJ2-5	.	TRBV20-1	CSAKLQGGETQYF	TGCAGTGCTAAGCTCCAGGGGGGAGAGACCCAGTACTTC
once	TRBJ2-7	.	TRBV29-1	CSVERPFGEQYF	TGCAGCGTTGAAAGGCCGTTTGGTGAGCAGTACTTC
.	TRBJ1-6	.	TRBV27	CASSFSGFNSPLHF	TGTGCCAGCAGTTTCTCTGGATTTAATTCACCCCTCCACTTT
few	TRBJ2-7	.	TRBV7-2	CASSLYGQGRYEQYF	TGTGCCAGCAGCTTATACGGGCAGGGGCGTTACGAGCAGTACTTC
.	TRBJ2-5	TRBD1	TRBV5-1	CASSLDDRAETQYF	TGCGCCAGCAGCTTGGATGACAGGGCGGAGACCCAGTACTTC
.	TRBJ2-7	TRBD1	TRBV28	CASSPPGQGGYEQYF	TGTGCCAGCAGCCCCCCGGGACAGGGAGGATACGAGCAGTACTTC
.	TRBJ2-4	TRBD2	TRBV7-9	CASSLAGGNIQYF	TGTGCCAGCAGCTTAGCGGGGGGGAACATTCAGTACTTC
few	TRBJ2-3	TRBD2	TRBV5-5	CASSPWTSGSADTQYF	TGTGCCAGCAGCCCATGGACTAGCGGGAGCGCGGATACGCAGTATTTT